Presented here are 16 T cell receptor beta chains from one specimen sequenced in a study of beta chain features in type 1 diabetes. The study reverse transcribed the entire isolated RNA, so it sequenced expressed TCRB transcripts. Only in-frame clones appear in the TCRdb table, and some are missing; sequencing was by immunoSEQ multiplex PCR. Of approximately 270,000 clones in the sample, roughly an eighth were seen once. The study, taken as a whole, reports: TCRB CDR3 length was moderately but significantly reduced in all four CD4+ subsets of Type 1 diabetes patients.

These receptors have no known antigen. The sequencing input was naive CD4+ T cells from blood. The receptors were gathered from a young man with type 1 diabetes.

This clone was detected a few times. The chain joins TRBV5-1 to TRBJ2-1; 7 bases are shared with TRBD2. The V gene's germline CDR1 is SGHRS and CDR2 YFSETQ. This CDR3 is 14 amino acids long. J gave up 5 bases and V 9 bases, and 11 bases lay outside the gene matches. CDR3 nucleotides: TGCGCCACCATGGGGGGGGACGTGAACAATGAGCAGTTCTTC. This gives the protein CATMGGDVNNEQFF.

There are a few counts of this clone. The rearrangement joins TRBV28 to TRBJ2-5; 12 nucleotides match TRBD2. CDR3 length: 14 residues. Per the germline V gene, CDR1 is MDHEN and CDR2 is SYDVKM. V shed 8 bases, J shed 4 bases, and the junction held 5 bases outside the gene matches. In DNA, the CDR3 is TGTGCCAGCGGGGTGGGACTAGCGGGAGAGACCCAGTACTTC. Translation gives CASGVGLAGETQYF.

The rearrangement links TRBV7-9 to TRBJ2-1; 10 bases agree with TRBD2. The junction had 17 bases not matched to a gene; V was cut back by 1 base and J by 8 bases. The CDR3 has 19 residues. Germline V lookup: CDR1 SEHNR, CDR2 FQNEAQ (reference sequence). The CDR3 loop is CASSLDRVILAGPDDEQFF. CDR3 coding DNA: TGTGCCAGCAGCTTAGACAGGGTCATACTAGCGGGGCCCGACGATGAGCAGTTCTTC.

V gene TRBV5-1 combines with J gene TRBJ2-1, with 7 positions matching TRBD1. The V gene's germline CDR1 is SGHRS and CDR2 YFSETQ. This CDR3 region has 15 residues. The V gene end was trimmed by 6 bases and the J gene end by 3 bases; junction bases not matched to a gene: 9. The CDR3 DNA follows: TGCGCCAGCACAAATGGGACAGTTTACTACAATGAGCAGTTCTTC. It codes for CASTNGTVYYNEQFF. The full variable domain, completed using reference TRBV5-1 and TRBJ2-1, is KAGVTQTPRYLIKTRGQQVTLSCSPISGHRSVSWYQQTPGQGLQFLFEYFSETQRNKGNFPGRFSGRQFSNSRSEMNVSTLELGDSALYLCASTNGTVYYNEQFFGPGTRLTVL.

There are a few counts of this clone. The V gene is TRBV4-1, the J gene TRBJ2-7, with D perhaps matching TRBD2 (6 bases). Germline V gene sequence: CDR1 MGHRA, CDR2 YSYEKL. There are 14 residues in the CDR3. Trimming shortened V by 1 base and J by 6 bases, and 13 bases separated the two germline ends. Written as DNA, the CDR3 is TGCGCCAGCAGCCAAGTGGGGACTCAATTCGAGCAGTACTTC. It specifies CASSQVGTQFEQYF.

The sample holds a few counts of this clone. The chain's CDR3 is CASNQFGTSDEQYF. Here the CDR3 DNA reads TGCGCCAGCAACCAATTCGGGACTAGCGACGAGCAGTACTTC. This chain joins TRBV23-1 and TRBJ2-7; 10 bases agree with TRBD2. TRBV23-1 has ORF status, its function being uncertain. V gave up 7 bases and J gave up 5 bases; unmatched junction bases: 8. The CDR3 loop spans 14 amino acids.

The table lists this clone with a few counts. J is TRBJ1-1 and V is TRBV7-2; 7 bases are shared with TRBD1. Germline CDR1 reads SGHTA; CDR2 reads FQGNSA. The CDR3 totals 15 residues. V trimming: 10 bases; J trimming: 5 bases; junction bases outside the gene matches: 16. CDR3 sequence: CATSRQGAAETEAFF. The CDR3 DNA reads TGTGCCACCTCCCGACAGGGAGCGGCGGAAACTGAAGCTTTCTTT.

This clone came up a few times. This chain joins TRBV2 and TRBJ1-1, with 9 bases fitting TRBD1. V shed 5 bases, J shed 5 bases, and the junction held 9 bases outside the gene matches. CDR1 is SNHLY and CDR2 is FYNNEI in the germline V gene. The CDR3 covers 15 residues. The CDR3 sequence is CASSFLAGTGTEAFF. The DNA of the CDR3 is TGTGCCAGCAGTTTTTTAGCCGGGACAGGGACTGAAGCTTTCTTT.

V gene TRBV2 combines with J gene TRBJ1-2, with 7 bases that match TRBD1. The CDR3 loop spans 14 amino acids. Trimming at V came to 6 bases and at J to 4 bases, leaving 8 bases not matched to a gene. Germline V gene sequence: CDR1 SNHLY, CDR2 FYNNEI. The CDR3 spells CASSPRDSFYGYTF. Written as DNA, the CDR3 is TGTGCCAGCAGCCCGCGGGACAGCTTCTATGGCTACACCTTC.

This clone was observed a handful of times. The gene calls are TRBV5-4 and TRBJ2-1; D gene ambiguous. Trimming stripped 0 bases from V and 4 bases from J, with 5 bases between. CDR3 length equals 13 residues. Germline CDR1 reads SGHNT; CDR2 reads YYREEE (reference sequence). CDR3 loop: CASSLDSYNEQFF. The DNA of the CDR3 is TGTGCCAGCAGCTTGGACAGTTACAATGAGCAGTTCTTC. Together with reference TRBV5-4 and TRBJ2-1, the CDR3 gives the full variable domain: ETGVTQSPTHLIKTRGQQVTLRCSSQSGHNTVSWYQQALGQGPQFIFQYYREEENGRGNFPPRFSGLQFPNYSSELNVNALELDDSALYLCASSLDSYNEQFFGPGTRLTVL.

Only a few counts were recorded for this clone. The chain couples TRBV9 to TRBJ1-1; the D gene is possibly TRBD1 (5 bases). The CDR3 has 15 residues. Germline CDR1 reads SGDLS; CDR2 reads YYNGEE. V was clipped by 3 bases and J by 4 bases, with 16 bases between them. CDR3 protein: CASSASGAGSTEAFF. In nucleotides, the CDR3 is TGTGCCAGCAGCGCGTCTGGGGCCGGGAGCACTGAAGCTTTCTTT.

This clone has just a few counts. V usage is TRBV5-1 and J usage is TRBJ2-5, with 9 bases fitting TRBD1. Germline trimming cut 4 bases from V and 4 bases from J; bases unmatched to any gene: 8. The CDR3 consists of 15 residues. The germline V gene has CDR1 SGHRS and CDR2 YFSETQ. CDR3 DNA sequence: TGCGCCAGCAGCGTGGGACAGGGAGGCGTAGAGACCCAGTACTTC. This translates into CASSVGQGGVETQYF.

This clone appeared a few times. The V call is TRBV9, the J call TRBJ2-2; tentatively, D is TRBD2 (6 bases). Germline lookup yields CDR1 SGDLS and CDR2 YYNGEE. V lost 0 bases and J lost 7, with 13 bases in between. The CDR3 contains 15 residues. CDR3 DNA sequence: TGTGCCAGCAGCGTAGTTGCGGGGTCGGGCGGGGAGCTGTTTTTT. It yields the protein CASSVVAGSGGELFF.

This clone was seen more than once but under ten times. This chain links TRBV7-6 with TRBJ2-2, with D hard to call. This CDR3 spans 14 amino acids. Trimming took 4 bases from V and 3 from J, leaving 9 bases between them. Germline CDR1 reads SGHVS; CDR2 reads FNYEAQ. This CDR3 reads CASSWRVDTGELFF. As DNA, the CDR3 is TGTGCCAGCAGCTGGAGAGTCGACACCGGGGAGCTGTTTTTT. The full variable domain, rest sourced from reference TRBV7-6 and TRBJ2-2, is GAGVSQSPRYKVTKRGQDVALRCDPISGHVSLYWYRQALGQGPEFLTYFNYEAQQDKSGLPNDRFSAERPEGSISTLTIQRTEQRDSAMYRCASSWRVDTGELFFGEGSRLTVL.

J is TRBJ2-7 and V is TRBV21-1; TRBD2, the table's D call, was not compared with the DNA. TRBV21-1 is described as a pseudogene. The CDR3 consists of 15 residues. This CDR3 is CASDKPGHRTYEQYF. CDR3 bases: TGTGCCAGCGATAAGCCGGGTCACCGTACCTACGAGCAGTACTTC.

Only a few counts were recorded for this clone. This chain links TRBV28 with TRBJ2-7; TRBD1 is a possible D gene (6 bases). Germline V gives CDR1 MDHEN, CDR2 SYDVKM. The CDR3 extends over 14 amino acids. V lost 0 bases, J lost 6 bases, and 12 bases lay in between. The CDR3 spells CASSLWVQGPEQYF. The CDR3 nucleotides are TGTGCCAGCAGTTTATGGGTGCAGGGGCCCGAGCAGTACTTC.